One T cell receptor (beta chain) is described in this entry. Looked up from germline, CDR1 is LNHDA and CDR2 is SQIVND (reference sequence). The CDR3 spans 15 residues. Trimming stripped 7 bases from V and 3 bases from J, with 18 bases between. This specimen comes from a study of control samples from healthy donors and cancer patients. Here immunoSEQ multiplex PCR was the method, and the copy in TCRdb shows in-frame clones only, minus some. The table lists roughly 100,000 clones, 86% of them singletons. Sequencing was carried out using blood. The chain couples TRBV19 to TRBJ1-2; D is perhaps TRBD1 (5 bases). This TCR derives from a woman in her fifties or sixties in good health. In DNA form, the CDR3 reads TGTGCCAGTAACCCCGGGGGGTCTCGGCACTATGGCTACACCTTC. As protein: CASNPGGSRHYGYTF. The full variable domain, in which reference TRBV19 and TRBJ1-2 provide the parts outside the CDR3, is DGGITQSPKYLFRKEGQNVTLSCEQNLNHDAMYWYRQDPGQGLRLIYYSQIVNDFQKGDIAEGYSVSREKKESFPLTVTSAQKNPTAFYLCASNPGGSRHYGYTFGSGTRLTVV.